This TCR beta chain is drawn from a study of cytomegalovirus exposure and HLA in healthy donors. Study findings and constraints: With later analysis, a missense DCLRE1C variant became linked to TCR beta V- and J-gene trimming. Upon later analysis, TCR association rates were observed to vary by HLA locus, being highest for DRB1 and lowest for HLA-C. Apparent HLA restriction characterized most CMV-associated TCR beta chains in a later analysis. What a later analysis showed was that several of the most significant clusters appeared linked to common viral pathogens.

Turning to this clone: The target antigen is unknown.

The study ran its PCR with 60 Vbeta and 13 Jbeta primers. The repertoire was sequenced with immunoSEQ multiplex PCR; TCRdb's copy has only in-frame clones and lacks some. Among roughly 90,000 clones listed, roughly four fifths were seen once. The length of the CDR3 is 14 residues. J gave up 4 bases and V 7 bases, and 8 bases lay outside the gene matches. Germline V lookup: CDR1 SGHDT, CDR2 YYEEEE. The chain combines TRBV5-6 with TRBJ2-3, with 8 bases that match TRBD2. The sequence derives from a woman aged 40 to 50 in good health and CMV-seropositive. Specimen: PBMCs. The CDR3 sequence is CASREAGAPDTQYF. For the CDR3, the DNA is TGTGCCAGCCGAGAAGCGGGGGCGCCAGATACGCAGTATTTT.